Here is one T cell receptor (beta chain) with its context. Its binding antigen is unknown. Per-base qualities were not stored, and no clone one base away is much larger. A distance of 10 bases separates the germline ends of V and J, which lose 0 bases and 1 base respectively. From the cysteine through the phenylalanine, the CDR3 covers 17 amino acids. The DNA shown is the 51-base CDR3, in frame from base 1. Taken from the germline V gene, the CDR1 and CDR2 loops are LGHNA and YNFKEQ. This sample was included in a study of cytomegalovirus exposure and HLA in healthy donors (dated by TCRdb to about 2017). Turning to the overall study: In an earlier analysis of some 550 of the donors, less than 350 Gb of sequence data and just under 120 million unique TCR beta sequences from some 170 million T cells were reported. Around 320 gigabases of sequencing data and 70 million to 100 million unique TCR sequences were included in an early release covering 550 to 650 HLA-typed donors. The genetic ancestry cluster associated with self-reported Caucasian donors included 80% to 90% of the approximately 430 genotyped donors. The study aimed to test whether cataloging public T cell receptors could reveal signatures of past pathogen exposure. The study profiled the T cell repertoires of under 700 subjects by immunosequencing and related them to cytomegalovirus serostatus. A separate validation cohort of roughly 130 different subjects was used in addition to the approximately 700-subject first cohort. High-throughput TCR immunosequencing, statistical association of individual TCRs with disease status, and machine learning were combined to predict cytomegalovirus infection status. A later analysis re-analyzed previously published TCR beta repertoires from 660 or so donors and added high-resolution HLA genotyping to study TCR occurrence patterns. In the later analysis, no new phenotypic data were used to find candidate immune exposures; instead, reliance was placed on TCR beta sequences and their occurrence across donors. In an earlier analysis of roughly 600 of the donors, high-throughput TCR beta sequencing was used to judge whether each TCR beta V gene segment behaved as functional or pseudogenic. Donor age, sex, ethnicity and CMV serostatus were collected together with the repertoire data. A later genetic analysis took genome-wide SNP genotypes for about 55% of the roughly 700 donors and used that subset as a discovery cohort. All discovery cohort repertoires had been generated on a single sequencing platform. Both class I and class II loci were covered by HLA typing, at four-digit resolution. The number of donors typed differed by locus, with roughly 629-640 for A, B, C, DRB1 and DQB1, more than 500 for DQA1, 600 to 610 for DPA1, and some 440 for DPB1. Four or five DR-DQ haplotypes were handled as single units for association and clustering because linkage in the cohort was strong. Across approximately 420 genotyped donors of the cohort, an average of roughly 250,000 unique TCR beta nucleotide sequences per donor were sequenced, and 15% to 20% of those sequences were non-productive.

In total, just over 650 healthy bone marrow donors made up the cohort. All cohort members were sampled while nominally healthy, although unrecorded immune exposures were likely present. The donor tested CMV seronegative, placing the donor among the 350 or so seronegative members of the cohort. A peripheral blood sample was collected from each donor, and TCR beta sequencing was performed on peripheral blood mononuclear cells. Genomic DNA was extracted from the blood cell samples with the Qiagen DNeasy Blood Extraction Kit. To prepare the library, the immunoSEQ multiplex PCR assay was applied. A mixture of 60 forward primers for TCR Vbeta segments and 13 reverse primers for TCR Jbeta segments was used in the multiplex PCR. A multiplex PCR assay on genomic DNA amplified the CDR3 region of rearranged TCR beta genes. On the Illumina HiSeq System, the amplified TCR beta libraries were sequenced as 87-base-pair reads. The source study handled its data this way. Across the 700 or so repertoires, a later analysis counted tens of millions of unique TCR beta chains, roughly 11 million of which were shared by at least two donors. A nearest-neighbor algorithm error-corrected the raw reads and collapsed the reads into unique sequences, merging closely related sequences to remove PCR and sequencing errors. CDR3 sequences were aligned to IMGT reference sequences to assign V, D and J gene segments. For a sequence to be retained, at least a six-nucleotide match to both a V gene segment and a J gene segment was required. A rearrangement counted as productive if the CDR3 had no stop codons and remained in frame with V and J, and every other rearrangement counted as non-productive. CDR3 was defined by IMGT convention, running from the second conserved V-encoded cysteine to the conserved J-encoded phenylalanine. The earlier analysis of about 530 of the donors excluded any sequence lacking an unambiguous match to a single V gene segment. An earlier analysis of 550 to 650 of the donors classified V segments as functional when productive rearrangements were above 56.7% and as segregating when the standard deviation between donors was above 5%. To diagnose cytomegalovirus status from the catalog of TCR beta chain sequences, a statistical classification framework was built. A later analysis assigned V and J genes by comparing TCR nucleotide sequences with IMGT/GENE-DB human TR gene sequences. The TCRdist pipeline was used in a later analysis to assign CDR3 sequences and most-parsimonious VDJ recombination scenarios. A later analysis defined each TCR beta chain by its CDR3 amino acid sequence plus V-gene family, and excluded reads lacking a unique V-gene family. In a later analysis, 450 to 600 highly shared, low-generation-probability nucleotide sequences were removed to address suspected cross-contamination and a sequencing artifact. In a later analysis, a clonal expansion index for each public chain was calculated from normalized within-repertoire ranks of inferred template counts. In a later analysis, generation probabilities were computed with a VDJ recombination model fitted to out-of-frame rearrangements, and the resulting probabilities were checked against IGoR. Hypergeometric tests were used in a later analysis to score TCR-TCR, TCR-HLA and TCR-CMV co-occurrence, with a repertoire-size bias correction applied to the TCR pairs. False discovery rates were estimated in a later analysis by permuting HLA or CMV assignments 20 times. In a later analysis, co-occurring TCRs were grouped using DBSCAN, and TCRdist sequence similarity was added for clustering within HLA-allele-positive subsets. Co-occurrence clustering excluded repertoires with fewer than 30,000 or more than 120,000 public chains, plus five with anomalous nucleotide sharing. Not all clones reach the TCRdb copy of this immuneACCESS table, which keeps in-frame sequences only. Checked studies attribute under half of the gap to unresolved V genes and leave the rest unexplained. V, J and clone size are those of that table, while D and trimming were read from the DNA. The sample has roughly 180,000 clones on record, around 80% of them singletons. The ten largest account for 1.9% of the sample.

The investigation overall reported the following: In a later analysis, HLA-associated TCR beta chains showed more clonal expansion and lower generation probabilities than non-associated chains that were equally common. An earlier analysis of roughly 570 of the donors showed that most TCR beta V segments appeared in productive rearrangements either about 87% or about 30% of the time, which broadly matched IMGT annotations. In a later analysis, the rate of TCR association differed among HLA loci, with DRB1 alleles having the most associated TCRs and HLA-C alleles having the fewest. Because the 87-base-pair reads could not distinguish some IMGT-functional V segments, including TRBV6-2 and TRBV6-3, those segments were excluded. Several of the top co-occurrence clusters appeared to be linked to parvovirus B19, influenza, CMV and Epstein-Barr virus, according to a later analysis. The only immune exposure information available for the cohort was CMV serostatus. Because some donors lacked HLA typing at each locus, the association tests relied only on the typed subset. A later genetic analysis reported fewer N-insertions in productive TCRs among donors in an Asian-associated ancestry cluster than the roughly 700-donor mean. Linkage disequilibrium might explain the correlated functional status among segregating V segments, but an unknown experimental factor could not be ruled out. Roughly uniform sequencing depth across donors was assumed in presence/absence analyses, although this assumption may not hold. In a later analysis, 16,951 TCR beta sequences were associated with specific HLA alleles at a false discovery rate of 0.05. Assigning TCR associations to individual alleles was difficult when HLA alleles, especially DR and DQ, strongly co-occurred. The earlier analysis of 587 of the donors excluded fewer than 20 rarely observed V segments, including chromosome 9 orphons, because counts were too low. The classifier was reported to diagnose cytomegalovirus status with high specificity and sensitivity in both the original cohort and the validation cohort. It was suggested by the authors that the approach could potentially be generalized to other disease states and immunological phenotypes. In a later analysis, most CMV-associated TCR beta chains were found to appear HLA-restricted, with HLA associations seemingly driven largely by CMV exposure. A cluster of highly shared sequence variants was judged likely to represent a technical artifact of the sequencing pipeline. The cohort was sequenced for TCR beta chains only, and without alpha or paired-chain data the features that could be detected were limited. A further reported finding was that TCR beta sequences accurately predicted the HLA-A and HLA-B alleles for most subjects in the first cohort. V-gene and J-gene trimming of TCR beta chains was associated with a missense DCLRE1C variant in a later genetic analysis, and the association was replicated in an independent cohort. While some public TCRs were present in many individuals, most TCR sequences turned up only very rarely across donors. Three of the identified cytomegalovirus-associated TCR beta chains were confirmed in vitro to be specific for cytomegalovirus antigens. The study listed around 160 TCR beta chains as associated with cytomegalovirus.

This sequence uses TRBV4-2 and TRBJ1-6; the D gene is possibly TRBD1, with 6 bases matching. Sequences were obtained from PBMCs. The receptor was isolated from a woman aged 25-40 years in good health and CMV-seronegative. Here the CDR3 is given as CASSQEGTRSYNSPLHF. The sequenced DNA is TGTGCCAGCAGCCAAGAAGGGACAAGGTCCTATAATTCACCCCTCCACTTT.